This T cell receptor beta chain is from a study of T cell changes during pregnancy in multiple sclerosis. The CDR3 extends over 16 amino acids. V lost 1 base and J 4 bases, leaving 15 bases between the germline ends. CDR1 MGHRA and CDR2 YSYEKL come from the germline V gene. The assay was immunoSEQ multiplex PCR, and TCRdb's table has in-frame clones only and misses some. The sample holds around 36,000 clones; more than 85% are singletons and the top ten take 10% to 15%. The chain couples TRBV4-1 to TRBJ2-3; D ambiguous. The origin of this receptor is a female donor with multiple sclerosis, enrolled in a pregnancy study. Specimen: CD8+ T cells from peripheral blood mononuclear cells, collected in the first trimester of pregnancy. The CDR3 sequence: CASSQGQVIIADTQYF. The CDR3 DNA follows: TGCGCCAGCAGCCAAGGGCAGGTCATTATAGCAGATACGCAGTATTTT.